These 14 T cell receptor beta chains were all obtained from the same sample, sequenced in a study of T cells expressing NK-cell markers. For each CDR3 protein, TCRdb gives one entry from its re-call of the 5' RACE reads, without DNA. The ten top clones account for 9.5% to 12%, within a sample of 300,000 to 500,000 distinct CDR3 sequences. The sample was blood T cells: a sorted CD56 or NKG2C T cell subset, CD4+ or CD8+ T cells, or bulk PBMC T cells (not recorded which). The receptors originated from a woman aged 45-60 years in good health.

V gene TRBV29-1 combines with J gene TRBJ2-7; there is no DNA to check the TCRdb D call of TRBD1. CDR1 is SQVTM and CDR2 is ANQGSEA in the germline V gene. This CDR3 comprises 13 residues. CDR3 in amino acids: CSVGQGGSYEQYF.

The V call is TRBV29-1, the J call TRBJ1-1. Looked up from germline, CDR1 is SQVTM and CDR2 is ANQGSEA. The CDR3 runs 11 residues. The CDR3 is CSGVGPGDAFF.

The genes are TRBV3-1 and TRBJ2-3; TCRdb proposes TRBD1, but this gene call is untestable without DNA. The CDR3 runs to 15 residues. Germline V gives CDR1 LGHDT, CDR2 YNNKEL (reference sequence). CDR3 in amino acids: CASSQDRQGGDTQYF.

The chain has TRBV15 and TRBJ2-5; TCRdb's D gene call, TRBD2, goes unchecked for lack of DNA. The germline V gene encodes CDR1 LNHNV and CDR2 YYDKDF (reference sequence). The CDR3 has 16 amino acids. CDR3 in amino acids: CATSGGDYAYQETQYF.

The rearrangement joins TRBV20-1 to TRBJ2-5; as DNA is missing, the TRBD1 call by TCRdb cannot be tested. The CDR3 is made up of 16 amino acids. Germline loops: CDR1 DFQATT, CDR2 SNEGSKA (reference sequence). This chain's CDR3 is CSARPGGKLYQETQYF.

This sequence joins TRBV5-1 and TRBJ2-2; the D call from TCRdb, TRBD2, cannot be confirmed without DNA. CDR3 length equals 15 residues. Looked up from germline, CDR1 is SGHRS and CDR2 is YFSETQ. The CDR3 sequence: CASSLELDATGELFF.

This sequence joins TRBV3-1 and TRBJ2-3; TCRdb's D gene call, TRBD2, goes unchecked for lack of DNA. The CDR3 runs 19 residues. Germline-derived CDR1 and CDR2 are LGHDT and YNNKEL (reference sequence). This chain's CDR3 is CASSLRGAGGPRATDTQYF.

The rearrangement joins TRBV4-1 to TRBJ2-1; TCRdb gives TRBD2 as the D gene, but with no DNA this cannot be confirmed. The CDR3 consists of 14 residues. CDR1 is MGHRA, CDR2 YSYEKL, per germline. The CDR3 region is CASTGLAKNNEQFF.

The chain couples TRBV12-3 or TRBV12-4 to TRBJ2-1; TCRdb reports TRBD2, a call that lacks DNA to check it against. This CDR3 has 14 amino acids. This CDR3 is CASNPGTSLNEQFF.

The CDR3 loop is CASSMTSLAKNIQYF. The chain links TRBV5-1 to TRBJ2-4. This CDR3 is built from 15 residues. CDR1 is SGHRS and CDR2 is YFSETQ in the germline V gene.

The chain carries TRBV7-9 and TRBJ2-5. The CDR3 has 15 residues. Germline values: CDR1 SEHNR, CDR2 FQNEAQ (reference sequence). The CDR3 protein is CASSLSGSKQETQYF.

The chain is built from TRBV24-1 and TRBJ2-3; checking the TCRdb D call of TRBD1 is not possible without DNA. Germline values: CDR1 KGHDR, CDR2 SFDVKD. The CDR3 sequence is 16 residues long. The chain's CDR3 is CATSDRDVGGSDTQYF.

The V call is TRBV6-5, the J call TRBJ2-1; TCRdb reports TRBD2, a call that lacks DNA to check it against. Germline assignment: CDR1 MNHEY and CDR2 SVGAGI. The CDR3 length is 16 residues. The CDR3: CASRGLAGGFMNEQFF.

The rearrangement joins TRBV4-1 to TRBJ2-3. There are 13 residues in the CDR3. CDR1 is MGHRA, CDR2 YSYEKL, per germline. CDR3 sequence reads: CASSHLRSDTQYF.